This entry describes one TCR beta chain. TCR beta chains were sequenced at survey level with immunoSEQ. Libraries were prepared by immunoSEQ multiplex PCR; TCRdb keeps only in-frame clonotypes and omits some of them. The table lists approximately 70,000 clones, around 93% of them singletons. Trimming took 0 bases from V and 3 from J, leaving 17 bases between them. The CDR3 extends over 17 amino acids. CDR1 and CDR2 (germline): LGHNA, YSLEER. The TCR originated in a man aged 40-55 years with rheumatoid arthritis. Sequencing used PBMCs. The chain couples TRBV4-3 to TRBJ1-1, with unresolved D. CDR3 protein: CASSQDRQEVADTEAFF. CDR3 coding DNA: TGCGCCAGCAGCCAAGATCGGCAGGAGGTCGCGGACACTGAAGCTTTCTTT.